These 24 T cell receptor beta chains were sequenced from one sample in a study of blood T cell repertoires in COVID-19. TCRdb's copy holds only in-frame clones and misses some; the assay was immunoSEQ multiplex PCR. The sample has approximately 130,000 clones, around 88% seen once. Sequenced material: peripheral blood. The receptors come from an elderly man with active or convalescent COVID-19.

In its sample, this clone ranks as medium-sized. The rearrangement links TRBV10-1 to TRBJ2-2; D call uncertain. The V and J ends lost 8 bases and 6 bases respectively, with 13 bases between them. CDR1 WNHNN and CDR2 SYGVQD come from the germline V gene (reference sequence). CDR3 length: 13 amino acids. CDR3 residues: CASPRMNSGELFF. The DNA for the CDR3 is TGCGCCAGCCCGCGAATGAATTCCGGGGAGCTGTTTTTT.

Concerning this clone itself: One end of the junction fails to match germline, which may point to a read error. The V and J genes are TRBV5-1 and TRBJ2-1, with a tentative D call TRBD2 (6 bases). Germline CDR1 is SGHRS and CDR2 is YFSETQ. The CDR3 sequence is 14 residues long. CDR3 DNA: TGCGCCAGCAGCTATTCAACCACTAGCTATCTCCCCATCTTC. Its translation: CASSYSTTSYLPIF.

This chain uses TRBV7-9 with TRBJ2-2, with TRBD1 identical over 9 bases. The CDR3 loop spans 16 amino acids. Germline V gene data show CDR1 as SEHNR and CDR2 as FQNEAQ (reference sequence). V was clipped by 1 base and J by 4 bases; unmatched bases: 4. CDR3 nucleotides: TGTGCCAGCAGCTTAGACAGGGGGCGCGGCACCGGGGAGCTGTTTTTT. It encodes CASSLDRGRGTGELFF. Full variable domain (remainder filled in from reference TRBV7-9 and TRBJ2-2): DTGVSQNPRHKITKRGQNVTFRCDPISEHNRLYWYRQTLGQGPEFLTYFQNEAQLEKSRLLSDRFSAERPKGSFSTLEIQRTEQGDSAMYLCASSLDRGRGTGELFFGEGSRLTVL.

The chain combines TRBV5-8 with TRBJ1-6, with 8 positions matching TRBD1. Germline values: CDR1 SGHTS, CDR2 YDEGEE. This CDR3 contains 13 residues. The V and J ends lost 4 bases and 8 bases, in that order; junction bases with no gene match: 2. CDR3 sequence: CASSGDRHSPLHF. The CDR3 DNA follows: TGTGCCAGCAGCGGGGACAGGCATTCACCCCTCCACTTT.

Only a few counts were recorded for this clone. This chain links TRBV3-1 (or the pseudogene TRBV3-2) with TRBJ1-6; D perhaps matches TRBD1 (5 bases). V was clipped by 1 base and J by 10 bases, with 14 bases between them. CDR1 and CDR2 (germline): LGHDT, YNNKEL (reference sequence). The CDR3 has 15 amino acids. The DNA of the CDR3 is TGTGCCAGCAGCCAAGGTCCAGGGTACGAATCACCCCTCCACTTT. This sequence encodes CASSQGPGYESPLHF.

This chain links TRBV4-3 with TRBJ1-2; 8 bases match TRBD1. This CDR3 spans 12 amino acids. Trimming at V came to 4 bases and at J to 10 bases, leaving 5 bases not matched to a gene. The V gene's germline CDR1 is LGHNA and CDR2 YSLEER. The DNA for the CDR3 is TGCGCCAGCAGCCTAGGACAGGGTTACTACACCTTC. Translating it yields CASSLGQGYYTF.

The chain recombines TRBV20-1 with TRBJ2-1; D call uncertain. The CDR3 has 10 amino acids. Germline CDR1 DFQATT, CDR2 SNEGSKA (reference sequence). Trimming took 7 bases from V and 8 from J, leaving 9 bases between them. CDR3: CSGVGDEQFF. The CDR3 DNA sequence: TGCAGTGGTGTGGGCGATGAGCAGTTCTTC.

This clone was seen only a few times. The chain uses TRBV5-1 and TRBJ2-7; possibly TRBD1 for D (5 bases). This CDR3 is 14 amino acids long. The V gene's germline CDR1 is SGHRS and CDR2 YFSETQ. V lost 0 bases and J lost 0, with 7 bases in between. CDR3 sequence: CASSLGQSSYEQYF. The CDR3 region has the DNA TGCGCCAGCAGCTTGGGACAGTCCTCCTACGAGCAGTACTTC. The entire variable domain, with the rest obtained from reference TRBV5-1 and TRBJ2-7, is as follows: KAGVTQTPRYLIKTRGQQVTLSCSPISGHRSVSWYQQTPGQGLQFLFEYFSETQRNKGNFPGRFSGRQFSNSRSEMNVSTLELGDSALYLCASSLGQSSYEQYFGPGTRLTVT.

Worth noting for this clone: At one boundary the junction diverges from the germline segment, which might be a read error. This rearrangement joins TRBV7-7 to TRBJ2-2; D gene ambiguous. The CDR3 loop spans 14 amino acids. Looked up from germline, CDR1 is SSHAT and CDR2 is FNYEAQ (reference sequence). The chain's CDR3 is CASSLGVNTGELFF. The CDR3 nucleotides read TGTGCTAGCAGCCTCGGAGTGAACACCGGGGAGCTGTTTTTT.

The chain combines TRBV3-1 (or the pseudogene TRBV3-2) with TRBJ1-4; a possible D gene is TRBD1 (5 bases). The germline V and J ends were trimmed by 1 base and 0 bases, with 6 bases remaining between them. Germline CDR1 LGHDT, CDR2 YNNKEL (reference sequence). The length of the CDR3 is 15 residues. DNA of the CDR3: TGTGCCAGCAGCCAAGGACAGACAACTAATGAAAAACTGTTTTTT. This sequence encodes CASSQGQTTNEKLFF.

V gene TRBV27 combines with J gene TRBJ1-6, with 9 bases fitting TRBD1. The CDR3 contains 16 residues. V shed 5 bases, J shed 6 bases, and the junction held 8 bases outside the gene matches. Germline CDR1 and CDR2: MNHEY and SMNVEV (reference sequence). The CDR3 DNA is TGTGCCAGCAGTACACAGGGGGCAGGGAGTAATTCACCCCTCCACTTT. Encoded protein: CASSTQGAGSNSPLHF.

The rearrangement joins TRBV5-4 to TRBJ1-1; no definite D call. Germline CDR1 reads SGHNT; CDR2 reads YYREEE (reference sequence). The CDR3 has 15 residues. With 0 bases removed from V and 0 bases from J, the gap between germline ends came to 9 bases. The CDR3 region has the DNA TGTGCCAGCAGCTTGGGGAGCCAGATGAACACTGAAGCTTTCTTT. This translates into CASSLGSQMNTEAFF.

The chain recombines TRBV7-4 with TRBJ1-4; the match to TRBD1 covers 7 bases. The length of the CDR3 is 16 residues. Germline V lookup: CDR1 SGHVT, CDR2 SQSDAQ. V lost 5 bases, J lost 1 base, and 7 bases stayed unmatched. The DNA for the CDR3 is TGTGCCAGCAGCCCGGGGACAGATAAAACTAATGAAAAACTGTTTTTT. Protein sequence: CASSPGTDKTNEKLFF. Supplemented by reference TRBV7-4 and TRBJ1-4, the full variable domain reads GAGVSQSPRYKVAKRGRDVALRCDSISGHVTLYWYRQTLGQGSEVLTYSQSDAQRDKSGRPSGRFSAERPERSVSTLKIQRTEQGDSAVYLCASSPGTDKTNEKLFFGSGTQLSVL.

The V and J genes are TRBV5-1 and TRBJ2-2; D unclear. With 0 bases removed from V and 4 bases from J, the gap between germline ends came to 7 bases. This CDR3 contains 14 residues. Germline assignment: CDR1 SGHRS and CDR2 YFSETQ. The CDR3 sequence is CASSLAGSTGELFF. The CDR3 DNA follows: TGCGCCAGCAGCTTGGCCGGGTCCACCGGGGAGCTGTTTTTT.

This sequence joins TRBV6-6 and TRBJ2-6; 7 bases are a match to TRBD1. Germline CDR1 is MNHNY and CDR2 is SVGAGI (reference sequence). The CDR3 covers 18 residues. J gave up 1 base and V 5 bases, and 11 bases lay outside the gene matches. The DNA for the CDR3 is TGTGCCAGCAGTCCCTATCAGGGGGTGTCTTCTGGGGCCAACGTCCTGACTTTC. As protein: CASSPYQGVSSGANVLTF.

This clone has only one observation. V usage is TRBV5-1 and J usage is TRBJ2-2; weak D call: TRBD1 (6 bases). This CDR3 is 14 amino acids long. V gave up 3 bases and J gave up 6 bases, with 12 bases separating them. Germline V lookup: CDR1 SGHRS, CDR2 YFSETQ. CDR3 protein: CASSSSGVAGELFF. For the CDR3, the DNA is TGCGCCAGCAGCTCCTCAGGGGTGGCCGGGGAGCTGTTTTTT.

This chain joins TRBV6-5 and TRBJ2-3; 13 bases align to TRBD2. The CDR3 consists of 14 residues. From germline, CDR1 is MNHEY and CDR2 SVGAGI. V trimming: 6 bases; J trimming: 4 bases; junction bases outside the gene matches: 1. CDR3 in amino acids: CASRTSGGSDTQYF. The CDR3 DNA reads as TGTGCCAGCAGGACTAGCGGGGGGTCAGATACGCAGTATTTT.

The chain couples TRBV10-3 to TRBJ2-3, with 10 nucleotides matching TRBD2. This CDR3 has 16 residues. V lost 0 bases to trimming and J lost 1 base; unmatched junction nucleotides: 1. Germline V gene lookup returns CDR1 ENHRY and CDR2 SYGVKD. CDR3 residues: CAISESGTSGTDTQYF. As DNA, the CDR3 is TGTGCCATCAGTGAGTCGGGGACTAGCGGCACAGATACGCAGTATTTT.

This chain's CDR3 is CASSLFASGNTGELFF. CDR3 bases: TGTGCCAGCAGCTTATTTGCTAGCGGGAACACCGGGGAGCTGTTTTTT. The chain uses TRBV7-3 and TRBJ2-2; 7 positions agree with TRBD2. The length of the CDR3 is 16 residues. CDR1 and CDR2 from the germline V gene are SGHTA and FQGTGA. V lost 2 bases to trimming and J lost 1 base; unmatched junction nucleotides: 4.

This clone was picked up a small number of times. This chain connects TRBV29-1 to TRBJ1-1; TRBD1 is a possible D gene (6 bases). From germline, CDR1 is SQVTM and CDR2 ANQGSEA. Trimming left V 4 bases short and J 0 bases short, with 18 bases between. CDR3 length equals 16 residues. DNA for the CDR3: TGCAGCGTTGTAAAGGGCAGGGGATTCATGAACACTGAAGCTTTCTTT. Protein product: CSVVKGRGFMNTEAFF.

The chain employs TRBV21-1 and TRBJ1-1. TRBV21-1 is tagged as a pseudogene. The CDR3 runs to 15 residues. The CDR3 spells CASSEGGVDDTEAFF. Here the CDR3 DNA reads TGTGCCAGCAGCGAAGGGGGGGTTGATGACACTGAAGCTTTCTTT.

This clone was detected only a few times. The gene calls are TRBV6-5 and TRBJ2-7, with 10 nucleotides matching TRBD1. This CDR3 comprises 14 residues. Germline V CDR1 and CDR2: MNHEY, SVGAGI. V lost 6 bases to trimming and J lost 7 bases; unmatched junction nucleotides: 9. For the CDR3, the DNA is TGTGCCAGCAGCCGACAGGGGGCGCTGGGTGAGCAGTACTTC. This gives the protein CASSRQGALGEQYF.

The chain employs TRBV5-1 and TRBJ2-5; 9 bases match TRBD2. The junction had 13 bases not matched to a gene; V was cut back by 5 bases and J by 2 bases. The length of the CDR3 is 17 residues. CDR1 is SGHRS and CDR2 is YFSETQ in the germline V gene. In DNA form, the CDR3 reads TGCGCCAGCAGTATCGGGGAGCTAGCGGGACGACAAGAGACCCAGTACTTC. This gives the protein CASSIGELAGRQETQYF.

The J gene is TRBJ2-4, the V gene TRBV13; possible D gene TRBD2, 5 bases. Between the trimmed V and J ends, which lost 5 bases and 8 bases, there was a span of 16 bases. Germline CDR1 is PRHDT and CDR2 is FYEKMQ (reference sequence). The CDR3 is 14 amino acids. CDR3 in DNA: TGTGCCAGCAGCCAAACTGCGGCCGGGGACATTCAGTACTTC. Its protein product is CASSQTAAGDIQYF.